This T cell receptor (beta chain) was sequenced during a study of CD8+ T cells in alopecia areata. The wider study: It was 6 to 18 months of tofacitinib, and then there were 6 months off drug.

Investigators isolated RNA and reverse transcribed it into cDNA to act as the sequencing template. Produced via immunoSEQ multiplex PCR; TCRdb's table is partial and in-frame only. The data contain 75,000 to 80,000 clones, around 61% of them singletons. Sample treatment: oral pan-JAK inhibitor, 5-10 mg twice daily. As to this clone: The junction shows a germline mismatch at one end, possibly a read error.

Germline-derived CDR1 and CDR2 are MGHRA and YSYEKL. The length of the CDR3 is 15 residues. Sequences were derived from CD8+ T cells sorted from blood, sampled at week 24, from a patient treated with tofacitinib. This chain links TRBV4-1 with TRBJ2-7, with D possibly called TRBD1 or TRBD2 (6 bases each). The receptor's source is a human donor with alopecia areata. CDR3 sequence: CASSQDQEGGRGQYF. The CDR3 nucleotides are TGTGCCAGCAGCCAAGATCAAGAGGGGGGAAGGGGGCAGTACTTC.